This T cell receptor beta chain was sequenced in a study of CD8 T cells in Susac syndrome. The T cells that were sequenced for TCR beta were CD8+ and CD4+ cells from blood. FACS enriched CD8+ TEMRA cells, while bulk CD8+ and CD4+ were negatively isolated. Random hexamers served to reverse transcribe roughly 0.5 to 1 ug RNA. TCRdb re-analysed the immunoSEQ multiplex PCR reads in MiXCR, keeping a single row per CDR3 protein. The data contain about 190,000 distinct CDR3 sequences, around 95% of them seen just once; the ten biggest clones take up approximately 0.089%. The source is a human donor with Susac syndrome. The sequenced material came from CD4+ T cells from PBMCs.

The CDR3 DNA reads as TGTGCCAGCAGCATAGCCCCGGGCGGGGGGACAGATACGCAGTATTTT. Protein product: CASSIAPGGGTDTQYF. This sequence joins TRBV7-3 and TRBJ2-3; 8 bases agree with TRBD2. J gave up 3 bases and V 5 bases, and 10 bases lay outside the gene matches. The CDR3 totals 16 residues. Looked up from germline, CDR1 is SGHTA and CDR2 is FQGTGA. The whole variable domain, filled in from reference TRBV7-3 and TRBJ2-3, reads GAGVSQTPSNKVTEKGKYVELRCDPISGHTALYWYRQSLGQGPEFLIYFQGTGAADDSGLPNDRFFAVRPEGSVSTLKIQRTERGDSAVYLCASSIAPGGGTDTQYFGPGTRLTVL.